Given below is one T cell receptor beta chain in context. The sample is drawn from a study of CD8 T cells in Susac syndrome. cDNA came from about 0.5 to 1 ug RNA primed by random hexamers. Amplification of TCR beta CDR3 across 54 Vbeta and 13 Jbeta was performed with immunoSEQ multiplex PCR. TCRdb reanalysed the immunoSEQ multiplex PCR reads using MiXCR and keeps one entry per CDR3 protein. In the table there are roughly 80,000 distinct CDR3 sequences, just under 95% of which are singletons. The length of the CDR3 is 16 residues. Trimming removed 5 bases from V and 3 bases from J, with 17 bases in between. CDR1 and CDR2 (germline): SGHVS, FNYEAQ.

This sequence was found in a human donor in good health. The chain joins TRBV7-6 to TRBJ2-1; a possible D gene is TRBD1 (8 bases). Sequences were obtained from CD8+ T cells from PBMCs. This CDR3 reads CASSPRQGRDYNEQFF. The CDR3 DNA reads as TGTGCCAGCAGCCCACGACAGGGGAGGGACTACAATGAGCAGTTCTTC.